What follows describes a single T cell receptor beta chain. The antigen remains undetermined. This specimen comes from a study of regulatory T cells in long-lasting Graves disease. As to time point: newly diagnosed GD, antithyroid drugs for less than 3 months. RNA isolated from PBMCs was used to make the TCR library. This CDR3 comprises 12 residues. V was shortened by 6 bases and J by 6 bases, with 8 bases between the two germline ends. The germline V gene has CDR1 SGHTA and CDR2 FQGNSA. Findings of the study overall: Persistent disease samples used TRBV28, TRBJ1-2 and TRBJ2-5 preferentially. Peripheral blood, not thyroid tissue, was the sole material studied. Newly diagnosed Graves' patients had higher TCR diversity than persistent ones.

Libraries of TCR beta came from iRepertoire HTBI primers plus Arm-PCR of CDR3 regions. Original analysis: Spanning all samples, the identified segments comprised around 60 TRBV and about 15 TRBJ. TCRdb reprocessed the multiplex PCR reads via MiXCR and lists one record per CDR3 protein. These V and J calls originate from TCRdb's pipeline instead of the authors' own analysis. The repertoire holds about 320,000 distinct CDR3 sequences, 15% to 20% seen once, with 35% to 45% in the top ten. The chain combines TRBV7-2 with TRBJ2-2; no clear D gene. Sequencing used peripheral blood mononuclear cells (PBMCs), obtained at new diagnosis, from a patient treated with antithyroid drugs. This sequence originates from a female donor with Graves disease. CDR3 region: CASSWEPGELFF. In nucleotides, the CDR3 is TGTGCCAGCAGTTGGGAACCCGGGGAGCTGTTTTTT.